Sequencing of this T cell receptor (beta chain) was carried out in a study of T cell responses to AZD1222 COVID-19 vaccine. Points from the study as a whole: Researchers report vaccine-associated CD4 TCRs spanning spike, with dominance at 160-218 and 743-854.

The CDR3 runs to 15 residues. The germline CDR1 and CDR2 sequences are KGHDR and SFDVKD. V was clipped by 9 bases and J by 0 bases, with 15 bases between them. Concerning this clone itself: Its specificity is not known.

The method was immunoSEQ multiplex PCR; TCRdb's version includes in-frame clones alone and lacks a portion of them. In the table there are 100,000 to 150,000 clones, about 86% of which are singletons. The clonotype comes from an adult who received the AZD1222 COVID-19 vaccine. Material: peripheral blood, obtained 28 days after the second AZD1222 dose. The chain has TRBV24-1 and TRBJ2-3; tentatively, D is TRBD1 (6 bases). The CDR3 loop is CATSTTGLSTDTQYF. For the CDR3, the DNA is TGTGCCACCTCTACTACAGGGCTAAGCACAGATACGCAGTATTTT.